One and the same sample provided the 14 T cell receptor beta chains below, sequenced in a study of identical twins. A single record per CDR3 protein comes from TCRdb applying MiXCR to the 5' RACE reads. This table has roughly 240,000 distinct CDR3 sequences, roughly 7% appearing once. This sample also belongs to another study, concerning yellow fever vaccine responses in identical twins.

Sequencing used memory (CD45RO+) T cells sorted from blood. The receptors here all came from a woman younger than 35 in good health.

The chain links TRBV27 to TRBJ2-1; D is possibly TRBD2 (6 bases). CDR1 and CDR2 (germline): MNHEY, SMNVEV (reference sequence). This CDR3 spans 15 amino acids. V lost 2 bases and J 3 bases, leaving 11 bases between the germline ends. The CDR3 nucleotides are TGTGCCAGCAGTTTAGGCCTAGCGATCTACAATGAGCAGTTCTTC. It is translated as CASSLGLAIYNEQFF.

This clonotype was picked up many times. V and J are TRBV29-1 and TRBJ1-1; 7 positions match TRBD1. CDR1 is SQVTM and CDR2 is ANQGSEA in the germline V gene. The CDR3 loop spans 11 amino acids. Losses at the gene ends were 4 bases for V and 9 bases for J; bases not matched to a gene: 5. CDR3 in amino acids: CSVGERGQAFF. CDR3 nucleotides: TGCAGCGTTGGGGAGAGGGGGCAAGCTTTCTTT.

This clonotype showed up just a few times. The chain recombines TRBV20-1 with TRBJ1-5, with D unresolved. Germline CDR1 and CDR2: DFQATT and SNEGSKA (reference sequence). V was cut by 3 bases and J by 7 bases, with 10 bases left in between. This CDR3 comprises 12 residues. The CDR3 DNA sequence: TGCAGTGCTAGTCTTCTGGGACAGCCCCAGCATTTT. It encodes CSASLLGQPQHF.

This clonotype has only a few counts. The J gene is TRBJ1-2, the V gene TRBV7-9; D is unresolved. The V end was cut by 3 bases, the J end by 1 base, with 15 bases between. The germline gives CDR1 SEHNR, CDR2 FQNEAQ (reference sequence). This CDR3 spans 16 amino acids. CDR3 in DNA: TGTGCCAGCAGCTTCTCGGTGGCAGAAAGTAACTATGGCTACACCTTC. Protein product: CASSFSVAESNYGYTF.

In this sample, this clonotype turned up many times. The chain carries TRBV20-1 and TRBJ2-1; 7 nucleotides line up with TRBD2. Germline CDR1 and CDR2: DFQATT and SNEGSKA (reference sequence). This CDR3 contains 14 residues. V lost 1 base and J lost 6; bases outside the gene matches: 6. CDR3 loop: CSARGPGGRNEQFF. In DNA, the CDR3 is TGCAGTGCTAGAGGACCGGGAGGTCGCAATGAGCAGTTCTTC.

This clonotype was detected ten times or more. The CDR3 nucleotides are TGTGCCAGCAGCGTAGGGGCAGGGCAAGAGACCCAGTACTTC. Its translation: CASSVGAGQETQYF. This chain uses TRBV9 with TRBJ2-5; possibly TRBD1 for D (5 bases). The CDR3 is 14 residues long. CDR1 is SGDLS, CDR2 YYNGEE, per germline. V lost 0 bases and J lost 2, with 8 bases in between.

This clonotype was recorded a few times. As DNA, the CDR3 is TGCGCCAGCAGCTTGGAGGCGGTCGGGTCAGGGGCCCAGTACTTC. This gives the protein CASSLEAVGSGAQYF. This chain joins TRBV5-1 and TRBJ2-5, with D maybe TRBD1 (6 bases). V shed 0 bases and J shed 9 bases, with 18 bases lying between them. The CDR3 totals 15 residues. From germline, CDR1 is SGHRS and CDR2 YFSETQ.

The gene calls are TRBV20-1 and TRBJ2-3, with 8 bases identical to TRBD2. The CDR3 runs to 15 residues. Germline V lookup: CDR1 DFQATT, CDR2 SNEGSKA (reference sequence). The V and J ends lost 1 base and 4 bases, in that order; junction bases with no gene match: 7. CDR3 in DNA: TGCAGTGCTAGAGTCCGGGGGGGCGGGCCAGATACGCAGTATTTT. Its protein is CSARVRGGGPDTQYF.

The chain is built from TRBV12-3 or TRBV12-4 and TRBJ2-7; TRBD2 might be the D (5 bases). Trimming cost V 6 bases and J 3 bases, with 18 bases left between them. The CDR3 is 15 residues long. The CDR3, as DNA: TGTGCCAGCAGGTTTGCGGGCCTAGGTGACTACGAGCAGTACTTC. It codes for CASRFAGLGDYEQYF.

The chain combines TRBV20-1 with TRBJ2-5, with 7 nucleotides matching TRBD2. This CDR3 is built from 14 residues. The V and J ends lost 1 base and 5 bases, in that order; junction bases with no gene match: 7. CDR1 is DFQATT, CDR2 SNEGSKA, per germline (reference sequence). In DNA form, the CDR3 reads TGCAGTGCTAGAGCCCCAAGCGGGGCTGAGACCCAGTACTTC. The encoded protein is CSARAPSGAETQYF.

As DNA, the CDR3 is TGTGCCAGCAGTGCCCAGGTCTTAAACTCCTACGAGCAGTACTTC. Encoded protein: CASSAQVLNSYEQYF. V usage is TRBV2 and J usage is TRBJ2-7; no definite D call. The CDR3 is 15 residues long. Germline CDR1 is SNHLY and CDR2 is FYNNEI. V was shortened by 4 bases and J by 0 bases, with 13 bases between the two germline ends.

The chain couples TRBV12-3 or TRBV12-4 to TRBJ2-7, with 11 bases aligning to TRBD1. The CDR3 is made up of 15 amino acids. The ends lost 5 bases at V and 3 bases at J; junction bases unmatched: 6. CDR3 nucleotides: TGTGCCAGCAGTCAAGGACAGGGGGCACACTACGAGCAGTACGTC. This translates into CASSQGQGAHYEQYV.

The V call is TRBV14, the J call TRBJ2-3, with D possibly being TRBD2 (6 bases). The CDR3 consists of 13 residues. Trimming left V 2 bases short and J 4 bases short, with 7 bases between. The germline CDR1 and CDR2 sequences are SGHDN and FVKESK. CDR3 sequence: CASSQRRADTQYF. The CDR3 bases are TGTGCCAGCAGCCAACGGAGGGCAGATACGCAGTATTTT.

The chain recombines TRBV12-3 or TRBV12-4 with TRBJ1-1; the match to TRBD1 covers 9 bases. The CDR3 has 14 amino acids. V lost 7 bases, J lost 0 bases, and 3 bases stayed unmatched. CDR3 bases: TGTGCCAGCACTTGGGACAGGGTGAACACTGAAGCTTTCTTT. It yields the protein CASTWDRVNTEAFF.